The entry below gives a single TCR beta chain sequence along with its context. Its antigen is currently not known. Within one base of it there is no much larger clone, and no base qualities were kept. The method behind the library was the immunoSEQ multiplex PCR assay. For the multiplex PCR, a mixture combining 60 forward primers for TCR Vbeta segments and 13 reverse primers for TCR Jbeta segments was used. A multiplex PCR assay on genomic DNA amplified the CDR3 region of rearranged TCR beta genes. On the Illumina HiSeq System, the amplified TCR beta libraries were sequenced as 87-base-pair reads. The study's processing was this. In a later analysis, some 80 million unique TCR beta chains were counted across the 500 to 850 repertoires, and approximately 11 million of these chains were shared by at least two donors. A nearest-neighbor algorithm error-corrected the raw reads and collapsed the reads into unique sequences, merging closely related sequences to remove PCR and sequencing errors. Alignment of CDR3 sequences to IMGT reference sequences was used to assign V, D and J gene segments. For a sequence to be retained, at least a six-nucleotide match to both a V gene segment and a J gene segment was required. A rearrangement was called productive if the CDR3 had no stop codons and remained in frame with V and J, and every other rearrangement was called non-productive. Following IMGT convention, CDR3 was defined as the stretch from the second conserved V-encoded cysteine up to the conserved J-encoded phenylalanine. The earlier analysis of roughly 590 of the donors excluded any sequence lacking an unambiguous match to a single V gene segment. In an earlier analysis of more than 500 of the donors, a V segment was called functional when productive rearrangements were above 56.7%, and segregating when the standard deviation between donors exceeded 5%. A statistical classification framework was built to diagnose cytomegalovirus status from the catalog of TCR beta chain sequences. In a later analysis, TCR nucleotide sequences were compared against IMGT/GENE-DB human TR gene sequences so that V and J genes could be assigned. A later analysis assigned CDR3 sequences and most-parsimonious VDJ recombination scenarios with the TCRdist pipeline. In a later analysis, each TCR beta chain was defined by its CDR3 amino acid sequence together with its V-gene family, and reads lacking a unique V-gene family were excluded. As a way to deal with suspected cross-contamination and a sequencing artifact, a later analysis dropped more than 500 nucleotide sequences that were highly shared and had low generation probability. A later analysis calculated a clonal expansion index for each public chain from normalized within-repertoire ranks of inferred template counts. Generation probabilities in a later analysis came from a VDJ recombination model fitted to out-of-frame rearrangements, and those results were checked against IGoR. A later analysis scored TCR-TCR, TCR-HLA and TCR-CMV co-occurrence with hypergeometric tests, applying a repertoire-size bias correction to TCR pairs. False discovery rates were estimated in a later analysis by permuting HLA or CMV assignments 20 times. A later analysis grouped co-occurring TCRs with DBSCAN, adding TCRdist sequence similarity when clustering within HLA-allele-positive subsets. Co-occurrence clustering excluded repertoires with fewer than 30,000 or more than 120,000 public chains, plus five with anomalous nucleotide sharing. What TCRdb holds here is the immuneACCESS table cut down to in-frame rearrangements. Part of the clones is not present; checked against another copy, under half of the missing clones reflect an unresolved V gene, and the others are unexplained. The V and J calls and the clone size are those of that table, but D and trimming were determined from the DNA. This sample is represented by 170,000 or so clones; more than 60% of them were singletons. The top ten constitute about 4% of the sample.

Sequences ENHRY (CDR1) and SYGVKD (CDR2) are obtained from the germline V gene. V is clipped by 0 bases and J by 5 bases, and the sequence between their germline boundaries is 13 bases long. The CDR3 has 15 amino acids, counting the end cysteine and phenylalanine. Only CDR3 DNA is held: 45 bases, read in frame from base 1. In total, more than 500 healthy bone marrow donors made up the cohort. All cohort members were sampled while nominally healthy, although unrecorded immune exposures were likely present. The donor tested CMV seropositive and was one of the 289 seropositive cohort members. A peripheral blood sample was collected from each donor, and TCR beta sequencing was performed on peripheral blood mononuclear cells. The Qiagen DNeasy Blood Extraction Kit was used to extract genomic DNA from the blood cell samples. The data were taken from a study of cytomegalovirus exposure and HLA in healthy donors (dated by TCRdb to 2016 to 2017). Context from the whole study: According to an earlier analysis of several hundred of the donors, about 180 million T cells yielded roughly 100 million unique TCR beta sequences and roughly 280 Gb of sequence data. An early release covering roughly 600 HLA-typed donors comprised approximately 290 gigabases of sequencing data and 85 million to 100 million unique TCR sequences. Among the roughly 400 genotyped donors, around 81% belonged to the genetic ancestry cluster associated with self-reported Caucasian donors. The number of typed donors differed by locus: about 620-640 for A, B, C, DRB1 and DQB1; 522 for DQA1; some 590 for DPA1; and 450 to 480 for DPB1. The later analysis used no new phenotypic data to find candidate immune exposures, relying instead on TCR beta sequences and their occurrence across donors. Every discovery cohort repertoire had been produced on one sequencing platform. About five DR-DQ haplotypes were treated as single units for association and clustering because of strong linkage in the cohort. The T cell repertoires of 666 subjects were profiled by immunosequencing and related to cytomegalovirus serostatus. The study was designed to test whether signatures of past pathogen exposure could be identified by cataloging public T cell receptors. On average, over 200,000 unique TCR beta nucleotide sequences were sequenced per donor among fewer than 500 genotyped donors of the cohort, with about 19% of those sequences being non-productive. A later analysis re-examined previously published TCR beta repertoires from more than 600 donors and added high-resolution HLA genotyping to investigate patterns of TCR occurrence. A separate validation cohort of 100 to 150 different subjects was used in addition to the approximately 640-subject first cohort. HLA typing covered class I and class II loci at four-digit resolution. In a later genetic analysis, genome-wide SNP genotypes for about 65% of the roughly 700 donors were used, and that subset was treated as a discovery cohort. Donor age, sex, ethnicity and CMV serostatus were compiled together with the repertoire data. To decide whether each TCR beta V gene segment behaved as functional or pseudogenic, an earlier analysis of approximately 600 of the donors relied on high-throughput TCR beta sequencing. The study combined high-throughput TCR immunosequencing, statistical association of individual TCRs with disease status, and machine learning to predict cytomegalovirus infection status.

Overall study results and their limits: The study listed approximately 160 TCR beta chains as associated with cytomegalovirus. A later analysis associated about 17,000 TCR beta sequences with specific HLA alleles at a false discovery rate of 0.05. A group of highly shared sequence variants was considered likely to be a technical artifact of the sequencing pipeline. Because some donors lacked HLA typing at each locus, the association tests relied only on the typed subset. When HLA alleles, especially DR and DQ, strongly co-occurred, attributing TCR associations to individual alleles was difficult. In a later analysis, several top co-occurrence clusters were reported to appear linked to parvovirus B19, influenza, CMV and Epstein-Barr virus. Immune exposure information for the cohort was limited to CMV serostatus. In an earlier analysis of about 550 of the donors, most TCR beta V segments were observed in productive rearrangements about 87% or about 30% of the time, broadly matching IMGT annotations. A later analysis found that most CMV-associated TCR beta chains appeared HLA-restricted, with HLA associations seemingly driven largely by CMV exposure. The 87-base-pair reads could not distinguish some IMGT-functional V segments, including TRBV6-2 and TRBV6-3, so those segments were excluded. An association between a missense DCLRE1C variant and V-gene and J-gene trimming of TCR beta chains was found in a later genetic analysis and replicated in an independent cohort. The authors suggested that the approach could potentially be extended to other disease states and immunological phenotypes. Correlated functional status among segregating V segments might be attributable to linkage disequilibrium, but an unknown experimental factor could not be ruled out. The classifier was reported to diagnose cytomegalovirus status with high specificity and sensitivity in both the original cohort and the validation cohort. Only TCR beta chains were sequenced in this cohort, and the absence of alpha or paired-chain data limited detectable features. In a later analysis, TCR association rates were found to vary across HLA loci, with the most associated TCRs seen for DRB1 alleles and the fewest for HLA-C alleles. In a later genetic analysis, fewer N-insertions in productive TCRs were reported among donors in an Asian-associated ancestry cluster than the roughly 700-donor mean. Most TCR sequences were observed very rarely across donors, whereas some public TCRs were present in many individuals. A further reported finding was that TCR beta sequences accurately predicted the HLA-A and HLA-B alleles for most subjects in the first cohort. In vitro tests confirmed that three of the cytomegalovirus-associated TCR beta chains recognize cytomegalovirus antigens. Sequencing depth was assumed to be roughly uniform across donors in the presence/absence analyses, though that assumption may not hold. Because counts were too low, 15 to 20 rarely observed V segments, including chromosome 9 orphons, were left out of the earlier analysis of some 640 of the donors. A later analysis found that HLA-associated TCR beta chains were more clonally expanded and had lower generation probabilities than equally common non-associated chains.

This sequence originates from a woman in her sixties or seventies in good health and CMV-seropositive. What was sequenced was PBMCs. Rearrangement joined TRBV10-3 to TRBJ2-5, with a weak D call of TRBD2 (5 bases match). The CDR3 in this case is CAISESWGVRETQYF. The DNA sequence is as follows: TGTGCCATCAGTGAGTCGTGGGGAGTCAGGGAGACCCAGTACTTC.